Listed here are 14 T cell receptor beta chains from one sample, sequenced in a study of shared clonotypes between healthy human individuals. Method: immunoSEQ multiplex PCR; TCRdb's copy keeps in-frame clones and lacks some. The data show millions of clones, with under 95% seen just once and about 1.5% held by the top ten. Naive CD8 cells were CD45RO-negative, positively selected for CCR7, excluding terminally differentiated effector memory CD45RA+ cells. The sample comprised naive CD8+ T cells from PBMCs. These receptors were obtained from a man aged 18 to 35 in good health. Some clones in this sample may be carry-over from other donors' samples.

This clone was detected once. This sequence joins TRBV5-1 and TRBJ1-4; D gene ambiguous. Germline loops: CDR1 SGHRS, CDR2 YFSETQ. This CDR3 has 17 residues. Trimming shortened V by 6 bases and J by 10 bases, and 28 bases separated the two germline ends. The CDR3 region is CASNHPWVPEWDVKLFF. In DNA, the CDR3 is TGCGCCAGCAATCATCCCTGGGTACCCGAATGGGATGTAAAACTGTTTTTT.

The sample holds a few counts of this clone. Other DNA sequences of this sample code for an identical CDR3. The chain carries TRBV27 and TRBJ1-5, with 8 nucleotides matching TRBD1. This CDR3 is 14 amino acids long. The germline V gene encodes CDR1 MNHEY and CDR2 SMNVEV (reference sequence). The J segment lost 5 bases and the V segment lost 3 bases, leaving 3 bases of the junction unmatched. The CDR3, as DNA: TGTGCCAGCAGTTTGCGACAGGGGTATCAGCCCCAGCATTTT. This translates into CASSLRQGYQPQHF.

V and J are TRBV7-9 and TRBJ1-2, with D possibly matching TRBD1 (6 bases). CDR3 length equals 16 residues. Germline CDR1 is SEHNR and CDR2 is FQNEAQ (reference sequence). The V gene lost 4 bases and the J gene lost 0 bases, with 15 bases spanning the gap. The CDR3 DNA reads TGTGCCAGCAGCTCCCTCGCATGGACAGCTAACTATGGCTACACCTTC. Its protein product is CASSSLAWTANYGYTF.

The chain links TRBV6-4 to TRBJ1-4; D is unclear. V lost 0 bases and J lost 8, with 13 bases in between. Germline loops: CDR1 MRHNA, CDR2 SNTAGT. This CDR3 has 15 residues. CDR3 sequence: CASSDSSLQAEKLFF. The CDR3 DNA follows: TGTGCCAGCAGTGACTCGTCCCTGCAGGCCGAAAAACTGTTTTTT.

The gene calls are TRBV29-1 and TRBJ1-5; 7 bases are a match to TRBD1. The V segment lost 6 bases and the J segment 0 bases; nucleotides outside the gene matches: 5. The CDR3 contains 14 residues. CDR1 and CDR2 (germline): SQVTM, ANQGSEA. The CDR3 here is CSVAGTDSNQPQHF. DNA of the CDR3: TGCAGCGTAGCCGGGACAGATAGCAATCAGCCCCAGCATTTT.

The genes are TRBV2 and TRBJ1-2; possible D gene TRBD1, 5 bases. V was cut by 6 bases and J by 8 bases, with 19 bases left in between. The CDR3 contains 14 residues. Germline CDR1 SNHLY, CDR2 FYNNEI. CDR3 coding DNA: TGTGCCAGCAGGGCCGACAGTATCTTACTCGGCTACACCTTC. As protein: CASRADSILLGYTF. Combining the CDR3 with reference TRBV2 and TRBJ1-2 gives the whole variable domain EPEVTQTPSHQVTQMGQEVILRCVPISNHLYFYWYRQILGQKVEFLVSFYNNEISEKSEIFDDQFSVERPDGSNFTLKIRSTKLEDSAMYFCASRADSILLGYTFGSGTRLTVV.

This rearrangement joins TRBV27 to TRBJ2-5; D might be TRBD2 (5 bases). V was cut by 3 bases and J by 4 bases, with 15 bases left in between. The CDR3 runs 15 residues. Germline CDR1 and CDR2: MNHEY and SMNVEV (reference sequence). Here the CDR3 reads CASSFVSARGETQYF. CDR3 nucleotides: TGTGCCAGCAGTTTTGTATCGGCTCGGGGAGAGACCCAGTACTTC.

The chain combines TRBV4-3 with TRBJ2-1, with 9 bases lining up with TRBD2. The CDR3 has 19 amino acids. The V gene end was trimmed by 1 base and the J gene end by 3 bases; junction bases not matched to a gene: 13. Germline CDR1 reads LGHNA; CDR2 reads YSLEER. This CDR3 reads CASSQAGIRGRADYNEQFF. CDR3 nucleotide sequence: TGCGCCAGCAGCCAAGCGGGTATCCGCGGGAGGGCCGACTACAATGAGCAGTTCTTC.

This chain joins TRBV6-6 and TRBJ2-1; 8 bases line up with TRBD1. CDR1 MNHNY and CDR2 SVGAGI come from the germline V gene (reference sequence). Trimming cost V 0 bases and J 8 bases; bases outside gene matches: 6. The CDR3 has 15 residues. CDR3 residues: CASSYSRQGMDEQFF. CDR3 DNA: TGTGCCAGCAGTTACTCCCGACAGGGGATGGATGAGCAGTTCTTC.

This clone was detected only once. The chain's CDR3 is CASSLGVREIGEKLFF. As DNA, the CDR3 is TGTGCCAGCAGTTTAGGGGTACGGGAGATCGGGGAAAAACTGTTTTTT. The rearrangement joins TRBV28 to TRBJ1-4; D call uncertain. Trimming cost V 2 bases and J 8 bases, with 18 bases left between them. This CDR3 has 16 residues. Germline V gene sequence: CDR1 MDHEN, CDR2 SYDVKM.

This rearrangement joins TRBV7-9 to TRBJ1-4; D perhaps matches TRBD1 (6 bases). CDR1 is SEHNR and CDR2 is FQNEAQ in the germline V gene (reference sequence). The CDR3 is 16 residues long. V was clipped by 4 bases and J by 0 bases, with 12 bases between them. CDR3 protein: CASSSRTAATNEKLFF. DNA of the CDR3: TGTGCCAGCAGCTCCAGGACAGCCGCAACTAATGAAAAACTGTTTTTT.

This clone appeared a single time. The chain links TRBV9 to TRBJ1-1, with 7 bases identical to TRBD1. The ends lost 4 bases at V and 2 bases at J; junction bases unmatched: 8. CDR3 length equals 15 residues. Germline V gene lookup returns CDR1 SGDLS and CDR2 YYNGEE. CDR3 in amino acids: CASSPQGGLNTEAFF. The CDR3 DNA reads as TGTGCCAGCAGCCCGCAAGGGGGCCTAAACACTGAAGCTTTCTTT.

Concerning this clone itself: In the same sample, other DNA sequences code for this CDR3. V usage is TRBV5-1 and J usage is TRBJ2-7; D unclear. With 0 bases removed from V and 2 bases from J, the gap between germline ends came to 3 bases. Germline values: CDR1 SGHRS, CDR2 YFSETQ. The CDR3 totals 12 residues. CDR3 sequence: CASSLGAYEQYF. The CDR3 DNA reads as TGCGCCAGCAGCTTGGGAGCCTACGAGCAGTACTTC. Based on the CDR3 plus reference TRBV5-1 and TRBJ2-7, the full variable domain is KAGVTQTPRYLIKTRGQQVTLSCSPISGHRSVSWYQQTPGQGLQFLFEYFSETQRNKGNFPGRFSGRQFSNSRSEMNVSTLELGDSALYLCASSLGAYEQYFGPGTRLTVT.

This clone has more than one count but fewer than ten. The gene calls are TRBV7-2 and TRBJ1-5; D unclear. The CDR3 has 14 residues. V gave up 6 bases and J gave up 1 base, with 10 bases separating them. Looked up from germline, CDR1 is SGHTA and CDR2 is FQGNSA. CDR3 in DNA: TGTGCCAGCAGGACCGGGGTGAGCAATCAGCCCCAGCATTTT. Its translation: CASRTGVSNQPQHF.